Below, 19 T cell receptor beta chains from the same sample are listed, as sequenced in a study of PD-1 blockade in classical Hodgkin lymphoma. Time point: cycle 4 day 1 (C4D1), after around six weeks of nivolumab. Following autologous stem cell transplantation, relapse occurred in every patient, and exposure to brentuximab vedotin varied. TCRdb's copy holds only in-frame clones and misses some; the assay was immunoSEQ multiplex PCR. The table records 25,000 to 35,000 clones, around 68% of them present only once. Material: peripheral blood mononuclear cells (PBMCs), obtained before the fourth cycle of nivolumab. These receptors were taken from a human donor with classical Hodgkin lymphoma.

This clone was observed once. Here the CDR3 reads CASSQDRTGNYGYTF. The CDR3 DNA is TGCGCCAGCAGCCAGGACAGGACAGGGAACTATGGCTACACCTTC. The J gene is TRBJ1-2, the V gene TRBV4-3, with TRBD1 identical over 8 bases. V shed 3 bases, J shed 2 bases, and the junction held 5 bases outside the gene matches. This CDR3 is built from 15 residues. The germline gives CDR1 LGHNA, CDR2 YSLEER.

This clone was observed a handful of times. The rearrangement uses TRBV7-9 and TRBJ2-3; the D gene is possibly TRBD2 (6 bases). The CDR3 consists of 14 residues. V gave up 6 bases and J gave up 4 bases, with 14 bases separating them. Germline V gene lookup returns CDR1 SEHNR and CDR2 FQNEAQ (reference sequence). This CDR3 reads CASSSSTGADTQYF. Written as DNA, the CDR3 is TGTGCCAGCAGTTCATCAACGGGGGCAGATACGCAGTATTTT.

The rearrangement joins TRBV10-2 to TRBJ1-5, with 8 bases identical to TRBD1. V lost 0 bases and J lost 4; bases outside the gene matches: 20. Per germline, CDR1 WSHSY and CDR2 SAAADI. This CDR3 has 21 residues. CDR3 region: CASSESGWRTGPQLLNQPQHF. CDR3 DNA sequence: TGCGCCAGCAGTGAGTCGGGGTGGAGGACAGGGCCCCAGCTACTTAATCAGCCCCAGCATTTT.

This sequence joins TRBV30 and TRBJ1-3; D gene ambiguous. The DNA end favors TRBJ2-2, so the J call may be wrong. The CDR3 runs to 12 residues. From germline, CDR1 is GTSNPN and CDR2 SVGIG (reference sequence). The CDR3 reads CAWSSRTGELFF. The CDR3 nucleotides are TGTGCCTGGAGCTCTCGCACCGGGGAGCTGTTTTTT.

This clone ranks as medium-sized (0.01 to 0.1%). This chain joins TRBV4-1 and TRBJ1-2; unclear D gene. The CDR3 spans 13 residues. V was shortened by 0 bases and J by 5 bases, with 7 bases between the two germline ends. CDR1 is MGHRA, CDR2 YSYEKL, per germline. The CDR3 loop is CASSQDPRYGYTF. Written as DNA, the CDR3 is TGCGCCAGCAGCCAAGATCCACGGTATGGCTACACCTTC.

J is TRBJ1-1 and V is TRBV28, with a possible D match to TRBD1 (5 bases). Between the trimmed V and J ends, which lost 3 bases and 11 bases, there was a span of 25 bases. The CDR3 covers 16 residues. Germline assignment: CDR1 MDHEN and CDR2 SYDVKM. In DNA form, the CDR3 reads TGTGCCAGCAGTTTGATTTCTAGGGGCCTGTCGATGGTGGCTTTCTTT. Translating it yields CASSLISRGLSMVAFF.

The chain carries TRBV14 and TRBJ2-2; no reliable D call. Germline CDR1 and CDR2: SGHDN and FVKESK. Trimming shortened V by 2 bases and J by 3 bases, and 7 bases separated the two germline ends. This CDR3 contains 14 residues. The CDR3 DNA sequence: TGTGCCAGCAGCCAAATCGGCGACACCGGGGAGCTGTTTTTT. Protein sequence: CASSQIGDTGELFF.

A few counts support this clone. The rearrangement links TRBV18 to TRBJ1-1, with 7 positions matching TRBD1. CDR1 is KGHSH and CDR2 is LQKENI in the germline V gene. The J segment lost 5 bases and the V segment lost 4 bases, leaving 7 bases of the junction unmatched. The CDR3 covers 14 residues. CDR3 residues: CASSLTGDRTEAFF. The CDR3 bases are TGTGCCAGCTCACTAACAGGGGACCGGACTGAAGCTTTCTTT.

The genes are TRBV15 and TRBJ2-1; tentatively, D is TRBD2 (5 bases). This CDR3 has 14 residues. Germline CDR1 and CDR2: LNHNV and YYDKDF (reference sequence). Trimming removed 6 bases at V and 5 bases at J, with 14 bases between. CDR3 sequence: CATRAVGENNEQFF. The CDR3 DNA is TGTGCCACCAGGGCTGTCGGGGAAAACAATGAGCAGTTCTTC.

In this sample, this clone turned up a few times. The chain joins TRBV27 to TRBJ1-2; TRBD1 matches 10 bases. Losses at the gene ends were 8 bases for V and 9 bases for J; bases not matched to a gene: 9. This CDR3 contains 13 residues. CDR1 is MNHEY, CDR2 SMNVEV, per germline (reference sequence). The chain's CDR3 is CASLGQGQLRYTF. CDR3 DNA sequence: TGTGCCAGCCTGGGACAGGGGCAGCTCCGCTACACCTTC.

The chain couples TRBV11-2 to TRBJ1-5; 10 positions agree with TRBD1. Germline assignment: CDR1 SGHAT and CDR2 FQNNGV. V was clipped by 5 bases and J by 6 bases; unmatched bases: 4. This CDR3 region has 14 residues. CDR3 DNA: TGTGCCAGCAGCCCGGACAGGGGGGGTCAGCCCCAGCATTTT. Encoded protein: CASSPDRGGQPQHF. Variable domain in full (rest from reference TRBV11-2 and TRBJ1-5): EAGVAQSPRYKIIEKRQSVAFWCNPISGHATLYWYQQILGQGPKLLIQFQNNGVVDDSQLPKDRFSAERLKGVDSTLKIQPAKLEDSAVYLCASSPDRGGQPQHFGDGTRLSIL.

This clone was detected once. CDR3 in amino acids: CASSQGQGRNTIYF. The CDR3 DNA is TGCGCCAGCAGCCAAGGACAGGGGAGAAACACCATATATTTT. The chain combines TRBV4-3 with TRBJ1-3; TRBD1 matches at 8 bases. The CDR3 sequence is 14 residues long. J was trimmed by 5 bases and V by 1 base; bases with no gene match: 1. CDR1 LGHNA and CDR2 YSLEER come from the germline V gene.

This clone is medium-sized. V and J are TRBV28 and TRBJ2-4; the D gene is possibly TRBD1 (5 bases). Germline V gene lookup returns CDR1 MDHEN and CDR2 SYDVKM. Trimming took 3 bases from V and 3 from J, leaving 12 bases between them. CDR3 length: 15 amino acids. Here the CDR3 DNA reads TGTGCCAGCAGTTTTGTCCAGGGCTACAAAAACATTCAGTACTTC. This encodes CASSFVQGYKNIQYF.

This chain uses TRBV2 with TRBJ1-1; D call uncertain. There are 14 residues in the CDR3. Germline V gene lookup returns CDR1 SNHLY and CDR2 FYNNEI. Between the trimmed V and J ends, which lost 5 bases and 4 bases, there was a span of 14 bases. The CDR3 region has the DNA TGTGCCAGCAGTCCCCCTTTGAAGGGCACTGAAGCTTTCTTT. As protein: CASSPPLKGTEAFF.

The chain links TRBV7-9 to TRBJ2-1, with TRBD1 matching over 7 bases. The CDR3 is made up of 17 amino acids. Trimming removed 5 bases from V and 7 bases from J; junction bases left unmatched: 17. Germline lookup yields CDR1 SEHNR and CDR2 FQNEAQ (reference sequence). CDR3 in amino acids: CASSLGRQGISANEQFF. The CDR3 region has the DNA TGTGCCAGCAGCCTGGGACGACAGGGAATAAGTGCGAATGAGCAGTTCTTC.

The rearrangement joins TRBV13 to TRBJ2-7; TRBD1 agrees at 10 bases. The CDR3 has 15 amino acids. The V gene's germline CDR1 is PRHDT and CDR2 FYEKMQ (reference sequence). The ends lost 1 base at V and 2 bases at J; junction bases unmatched: 2. Here the CDR3 DNA reads TGTGCCAGCAGCTTAGTGGGACAGGGGACCTACGAGCAGTACTTC. Amino acids: CASSLVGQGTYEQYF.

This clone was observed a single time. Written as DNA, the CDR3 is TGTGCCAGCAGACGGGACATGGCGGGCACCGGGGAGCTGTTTTTT. As protein: CASRRDMAGTGELFF. The V call is TRBV7-8, the J call TRBJ2-2, with D perhaps matching TRBD1 (6 bases). V lost 6 bases, J lost 4 bases, and 15 bases lay in between. CDR3 length equals 15 residues. Germline V gives CDR1 SGHVS, CDR2 FQNEAQ.

The rearrangement links TRBV28 to TRBJ2-2, with unresolved D. This CDR3 is built from 15 residues. Germline CDR1 and CDR2: MDHEN and SYDVKM. V was trimmed by 8 bases and J by 0 bases, leaving 13 bases between them. The CDR3 spells CASSKGIANTGELFF. In DNA, the CDR3 is TGTGCCAGCTCCAAAGGGATCGCGAACACCGGGGAGCTGTTTTTT.

This clone was observed a handful of times. The CDR3 bases are TGTGCCAGCACCTTACAGGCGGCTCTCAATCAGCCCCAGCATTTT. Translating it yields CASTLQAALNQPQHF. This chain connects TRBV6-1 to TRBJ1-5, with D possibly TRBD1 on 5 matching bases. The CDR3 runs to 15 residues. Germline V CDR1 and CDR2: MNHNS, SASEGT. Trimming removed 7 bases at V and 3 bases at J, with 16 bases between.